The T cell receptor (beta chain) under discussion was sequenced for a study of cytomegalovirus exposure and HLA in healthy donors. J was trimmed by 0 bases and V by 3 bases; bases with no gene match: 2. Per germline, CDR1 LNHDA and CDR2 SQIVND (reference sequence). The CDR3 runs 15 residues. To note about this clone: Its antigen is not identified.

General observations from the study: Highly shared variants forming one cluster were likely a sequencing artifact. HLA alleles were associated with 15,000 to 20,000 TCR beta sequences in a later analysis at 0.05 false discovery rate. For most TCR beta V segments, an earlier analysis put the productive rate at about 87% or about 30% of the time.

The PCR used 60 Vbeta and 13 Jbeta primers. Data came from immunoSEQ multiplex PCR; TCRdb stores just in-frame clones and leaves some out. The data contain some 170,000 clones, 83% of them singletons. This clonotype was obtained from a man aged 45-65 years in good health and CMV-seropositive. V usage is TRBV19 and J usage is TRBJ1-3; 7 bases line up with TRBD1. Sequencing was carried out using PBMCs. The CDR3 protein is CASSMQGDSGNTIYF. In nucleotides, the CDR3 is TGTGCCAGTAGTATGCAGGGGGACTCTGGAAACACCATATATTTT.